Sequencing of this T cell receptor (beta chain) was carried out in a study of Ad26.COV2.S vaccination and SARS-CoV-2 variants. Study information: Ad26.COV2.S given intramuscularly, once or twice 56 days apart.

The junction had 12 bases not matched to a gene; V was cut back by 0 bases and J by 17 bases. CDR1 and CDR2 (germline): SGHDT, YYEEEE. This CDR3 region has 14 residues. Treatment reported: around 19 received Ad26.COV2.S at low or high dose, single or two shots; about five received placebo; per-sample allocation not given. Following the first vaccine or placebo injection, samples were taken on day 63. As to this clone: Its specificity is not known.

Regarding the study as a whole: Reported post-vaccination CD8+ and CD4+ T cell responses to spike showed substantial breadth. Placebo recipients and vaccine recipients were similar in non-spike TCR breadth.

Here immunoSEQ multiplex PCR was the method, and the copy in TCRdb shows in-frame clones only, minus some. The sample contains 350,000 to 450,000 clones, around 82% of which appear only once. The material sequenced was peripheral blood, taken in a trial of Ad26.COV2.S vaccine versus placebo. The sequence was obtained from a person aged 18-60 years who received the Ad26.COV2.S COVID-19 vaccine or a placebo. The rearrangement joins TRBV5-6 to TRBJ1-4, with 8 bases that match TRBD1. The CDR3 DNA sequence: TGTGCCAGCAGCTTGGCGGACAGGGAGGTTCCAGGATTTTTT. It yields the protein CASSLADREVPGFF.